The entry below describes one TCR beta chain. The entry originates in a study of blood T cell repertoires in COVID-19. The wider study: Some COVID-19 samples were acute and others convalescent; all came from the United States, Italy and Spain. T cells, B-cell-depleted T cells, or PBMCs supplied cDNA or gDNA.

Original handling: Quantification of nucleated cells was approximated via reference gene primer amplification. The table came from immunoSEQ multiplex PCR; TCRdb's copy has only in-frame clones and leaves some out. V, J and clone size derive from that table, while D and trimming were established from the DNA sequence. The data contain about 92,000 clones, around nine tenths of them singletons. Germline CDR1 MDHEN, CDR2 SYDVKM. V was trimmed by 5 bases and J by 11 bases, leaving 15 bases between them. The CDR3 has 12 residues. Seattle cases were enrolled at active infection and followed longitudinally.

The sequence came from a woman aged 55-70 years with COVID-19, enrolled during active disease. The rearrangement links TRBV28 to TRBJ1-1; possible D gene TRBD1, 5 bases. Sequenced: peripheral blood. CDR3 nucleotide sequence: TGTGCCAGCAGTCGGTTGGGGGGTGAGGCTTTCTTT. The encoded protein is CASSRLGGEAFF.